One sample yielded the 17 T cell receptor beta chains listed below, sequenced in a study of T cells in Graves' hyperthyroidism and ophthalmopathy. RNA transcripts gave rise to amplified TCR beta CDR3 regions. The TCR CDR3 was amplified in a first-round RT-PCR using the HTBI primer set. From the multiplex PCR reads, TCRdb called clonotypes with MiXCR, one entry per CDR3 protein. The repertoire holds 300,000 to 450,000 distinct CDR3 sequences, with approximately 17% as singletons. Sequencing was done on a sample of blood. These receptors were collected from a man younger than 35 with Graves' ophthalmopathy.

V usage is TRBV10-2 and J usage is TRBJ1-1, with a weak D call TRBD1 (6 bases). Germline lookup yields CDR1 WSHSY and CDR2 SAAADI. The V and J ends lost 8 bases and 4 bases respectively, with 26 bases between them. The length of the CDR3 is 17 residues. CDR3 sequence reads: CASYPYPEGGYGTEAFF. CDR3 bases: TGCGCCAGCTATCCCTACCCCGAAGGGGGTTATGGCACTGAAGCTTTCTTT.

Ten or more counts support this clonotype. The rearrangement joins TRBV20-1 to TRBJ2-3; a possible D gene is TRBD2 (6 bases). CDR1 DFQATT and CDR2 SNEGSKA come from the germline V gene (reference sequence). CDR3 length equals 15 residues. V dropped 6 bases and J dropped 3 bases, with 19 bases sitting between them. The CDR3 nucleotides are TGCAGTGCCGCTATCTTCGGGGGTAGGACAGATACGCAGTATTTT. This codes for CSAAIFGGRTDTQYF.

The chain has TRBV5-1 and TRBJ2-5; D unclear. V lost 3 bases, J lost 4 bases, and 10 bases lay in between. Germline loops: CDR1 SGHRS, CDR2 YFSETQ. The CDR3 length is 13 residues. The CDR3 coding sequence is TGCGCCAGCAGCTCCCAACTACCAGAGACCCAGTACTTC. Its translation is CASSSQLPETQYF.

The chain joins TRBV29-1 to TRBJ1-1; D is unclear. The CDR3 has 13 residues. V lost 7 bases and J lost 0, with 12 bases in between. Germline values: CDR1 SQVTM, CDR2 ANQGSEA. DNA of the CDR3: TGCAGCGGGGCCCAGGAAATGAACACTGAAGCTTTCTTT. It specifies CSGAQEMNTEAFF.

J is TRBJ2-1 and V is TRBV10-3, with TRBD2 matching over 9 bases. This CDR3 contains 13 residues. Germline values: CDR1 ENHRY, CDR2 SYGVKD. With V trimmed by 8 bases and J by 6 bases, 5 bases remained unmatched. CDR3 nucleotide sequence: TGTGCCATCCGGCGGGGGGGGAGCAATGAGCAGTTCTTC. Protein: CAIRRGGSNEQFF.

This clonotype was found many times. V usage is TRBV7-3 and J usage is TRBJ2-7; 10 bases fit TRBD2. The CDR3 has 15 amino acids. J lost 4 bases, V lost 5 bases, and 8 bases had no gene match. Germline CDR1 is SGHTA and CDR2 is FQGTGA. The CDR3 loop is CASSPGLAPLYEQYF. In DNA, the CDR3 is TGTGCCAGCAGCCCGGGACTAGCGCCTCTTTACGAGCAGTACTTC. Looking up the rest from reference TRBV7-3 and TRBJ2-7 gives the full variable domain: GAGVSQTPSNKVTEKGKYVELRCDPISGHTALYWYRQSLGQGPEFLIYFQGTGAADDSGLPNDRFFAVRPEGSVSTLKIQRTERGDSAVYLCASSPGLAPLYEQYFGPGTRLTVT.

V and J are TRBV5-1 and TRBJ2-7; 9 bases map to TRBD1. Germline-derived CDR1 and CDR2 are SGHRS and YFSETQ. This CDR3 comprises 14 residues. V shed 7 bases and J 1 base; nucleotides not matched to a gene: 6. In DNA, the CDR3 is TGCGCCAGCGCCCCCGGGACAGGGTCCTACGAGCAGTACTTC. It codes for CASAPGTGSYEQYF. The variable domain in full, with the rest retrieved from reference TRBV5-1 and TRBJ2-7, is KAGVTQTPRYLIKTRGQQVTLSCSPISGHRSVSWYQQTPGQGLQFLFEYFSETQRNKGNFPGRFSGRQFSNSRSEMNVSTLELGDSALYLCASAPGTGSYEQYFGPGTRLTVT.

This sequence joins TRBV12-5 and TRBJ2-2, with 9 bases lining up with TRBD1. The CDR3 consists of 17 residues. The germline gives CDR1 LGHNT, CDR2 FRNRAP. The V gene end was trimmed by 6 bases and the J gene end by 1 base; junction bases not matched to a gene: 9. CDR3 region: CASGKDRGNWNTGELFF. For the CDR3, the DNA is TGTGCTAGTGGCAAGGACAGGGGAAATTGGAACACCGGGGAGCTGTTTTTT.

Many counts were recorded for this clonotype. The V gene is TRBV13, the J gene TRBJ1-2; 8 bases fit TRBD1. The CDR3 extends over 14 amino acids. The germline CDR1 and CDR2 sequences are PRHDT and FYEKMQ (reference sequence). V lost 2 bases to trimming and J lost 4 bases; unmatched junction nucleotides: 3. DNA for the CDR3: TGTGCCAGCAGCTTACAGGGGGCTAGCTATGGCTACACCTTC. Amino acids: CASSLQGASYGYTF.

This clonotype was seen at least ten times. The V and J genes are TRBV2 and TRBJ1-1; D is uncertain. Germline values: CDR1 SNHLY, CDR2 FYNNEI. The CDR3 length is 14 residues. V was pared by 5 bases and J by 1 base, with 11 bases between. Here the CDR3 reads CASSSSRQNTEAFF. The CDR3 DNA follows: TGTGCCAGCAGTTCTTCCCGACAGAACACTGAAGCTTTCTTT.

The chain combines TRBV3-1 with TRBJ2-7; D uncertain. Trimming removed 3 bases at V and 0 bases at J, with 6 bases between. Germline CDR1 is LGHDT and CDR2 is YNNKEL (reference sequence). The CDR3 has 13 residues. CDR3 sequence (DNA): TGTGCCAGCAGCCAGCAGTACTCCTACGAGCAGTACTTC. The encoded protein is CASSQQYSYEQYF.

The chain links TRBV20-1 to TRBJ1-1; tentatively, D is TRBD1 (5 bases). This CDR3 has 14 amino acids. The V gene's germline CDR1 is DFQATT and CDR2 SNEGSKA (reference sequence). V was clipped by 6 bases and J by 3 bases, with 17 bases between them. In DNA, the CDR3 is TGCAGTGCGAAGTCGGGGGTTACGGACACTGAAGCTTTCTTT. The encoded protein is CSAKSGVTDTEAFF.

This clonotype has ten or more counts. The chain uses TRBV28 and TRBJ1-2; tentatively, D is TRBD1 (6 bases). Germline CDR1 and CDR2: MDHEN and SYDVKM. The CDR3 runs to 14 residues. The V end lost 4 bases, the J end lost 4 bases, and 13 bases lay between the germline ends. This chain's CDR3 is CASSSTGSVYGYTF. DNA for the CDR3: TGTGCCAGCAGTTCGACAGGAAGCGTCTATGGCTACACCTTC.

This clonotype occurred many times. The CDR3 protein is CATSVSQGSGYTF. The CDR3 region has the DNA TGTGCCACCAGTGTTTCACAGGGGAGTGGCTACACCTTC. The V gene is TRBV24-1, the J gene TRBJ1-2; 7 nucleotides agree with TRBD1. The germline V gene encodes CDR1 KGHDR and CDR2 SFDVKD. The CDR3 has 13 amino acids. V was pared by 5 bases and J by 7 bases, with 6 bases of the junction left unmatched.

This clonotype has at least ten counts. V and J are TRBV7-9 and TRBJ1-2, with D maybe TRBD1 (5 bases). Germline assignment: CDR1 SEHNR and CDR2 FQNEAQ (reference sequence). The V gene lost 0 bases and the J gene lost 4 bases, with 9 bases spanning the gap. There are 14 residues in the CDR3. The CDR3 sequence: CASSLAGGIYGYTF. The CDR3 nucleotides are TGTGCCAGCAGCTTAGCTGGGGGTATCTATGGCTACACCTTC.

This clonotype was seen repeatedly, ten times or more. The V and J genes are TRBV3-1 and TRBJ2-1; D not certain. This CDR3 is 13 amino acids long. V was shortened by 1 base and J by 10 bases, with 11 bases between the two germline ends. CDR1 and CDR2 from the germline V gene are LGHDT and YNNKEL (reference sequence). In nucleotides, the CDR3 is TGTGCCAGCAGCCAAGGAATTGCCTGGGAGCAGTTCTTC. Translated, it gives CASSQGIAWEQFF.

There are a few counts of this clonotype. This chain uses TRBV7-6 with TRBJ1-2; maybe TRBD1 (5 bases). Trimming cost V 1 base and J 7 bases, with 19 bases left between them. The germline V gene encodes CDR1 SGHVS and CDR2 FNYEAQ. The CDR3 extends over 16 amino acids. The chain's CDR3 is CASSLGSWRGRGGYTF. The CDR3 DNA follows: TGTGCCAGCAGCTTAGGGTCGTGGAGGGGAAGGGGTGGCTACACCTTC.